The 19 T cell receptor beta chains in this list originate from one sample, sequenced in a study of spatial heterogeneity in lung cancer (dated by TCRdb to between 2018 and 2021). This sample's time point label indicates: sample taken at primary tumor resection. Libraries were constructed by 5' RACE. Sequencing used a NextSeq 500. TCRdb ran its own pipeline on the public reads, namely fastp trimming at Q25 and MiXCR clone calling, and kept in-frame beta chains. Entries are consolidated by CDR3 protein sequence, retaining the most common genes and DNA. Across this sample there are some 40,000 distinct CDR3 sequences, with 3.1% seen only once. The leading ten clones occupy 36% of the sample. The material was normal lung tissue next to the tumor, obtained at surgery. Every receptor here comes from a male donor with early-stage non-small cell lung cancer.

This clonotype was recorded many times. This chain connects TRBV7-6 to TRBJ2-3; TRBD2 aligns across 7 bases. This CDR3 is built from 16 residues. Per germline, CDR1 SGHVS and CDR2 FNYEAQ. V dropped 4 bases and J dropped 1; count of bases not matched to a gene: 8. CDR3 nucleotide sequence: TGTGCCAGCAGCTCCGAGCGGGAACTAGGCACAGATACGCAGTATTTT. This codes for CASSSERELGTDTQYF. Variable domain in full (rest from reference TRBV7-6 and TRBJ2-3): GAGVSQSPRYKVTKRGQDVALRCDPISGHVSLYWYRQALGQGPEFLTYFNYEAQQDKSGLPNDRFSAERPEGSISTLTIQRTEQRDSAMYRCASSSERELGTDTQYFGPGTRLTVL.

Ten or more counts support this clonotype. CDR3 sequence reads: CASREGPTDTQYF. Here the CDR3 DNA reads TGCGCCAGCAGGGAGGGACCTACAGATACGCAGTATTTT. V usage is TRBV5-1 and J usage is TRBJ2-3; D is possibly TRBD2 (6 bases). Looked up from germline, CDR1 is SGHRS and CDR2 is YFSETQ. Trimming shortened V by 5 bases and J by 3 bases, and 10 bases separated the two germline ends. This CDR3 comprises 13 residues.

There are many counts of this clonotype. V and J are TRBV6-5 and TRBJ2-6; D tentatively reads TRBD1 or TRBD2 (5 bases each). The CDR3 has 14 residues. V was clipped by 7 bases and J by 0 bases, with 7 bases between them. CDR1 is MNHEY, CDR2 SVGAGI, per germline. The CDR3 DNA follows: TGTGCCAGCAAGGGGAGCTCTGGGGCCAACGTCCTGACTTTC. This sequence encodes CASKGSSGANVLTF.

The rearrangement joins TRBV7-2 to TRBJ2-5; tentatively, D is TRBD1 (5 bases). This CDR3 is built from 14 residues. In germline, CDR1 is SGHTA, CDR2 FQGNSA. V lost 5 bases and J lost 0, with 10 bases in between. CDR3 loop: CASSPAGNQETQYF. CDR3 sequence (DNA): TGTGCCAGCAGCCCCGCAGGGAACCAAGAGACCCAGTACTTC.

This clonotype is medium-sized within its sample. The V call is TRBV19, the J call TRBJ1-4, with D possibly matching TRBD1 (5 bases). The germline gives CDR1 LNHDA, CDR2 SQIVND (reference sequence). This CDR3 region has 16 residues. V was pared by 3 bases and J by 0 bases, with 11 bases between. CDR3 loop: CASSMSGPATNEKLFF. CDR3 in DNA: TGTGCCAGTAGTATGTCGGGGCCTGCAACTAATGAAAAACTGTTTTTT.

This clonotype was seen ten or more times. CDR3 residues: CAISESGPTGFSYEQYF. The CDR3 DNA reads as TGTGCCATCAGTGAGTCAGGGCCGACAGGCTTCTCCTACGAGCAGTACTTC. The V gene is TRBV10-3, the J gene TRBJ2-7, with D possibly TRBD1 on 6 matching bases. Germline V gene data show CDR1 as ENHRY and CDR2 as SYGVKD. V lost 0 bases and J 0 bases, leaving 15 bases between the germline ends. This CDR3 spans 17 amino acids.

This clonotype has ten or more counts. V and J are TRBV14 and TRBJ2-3; tentative D call: TRBD2 (5 bases). Germline CDR1 is SGHDN and CDR2 is FVKESK. The CDR3 has 14 residues. With 2 bases removed from V and 6 bases from J, the gap between germline ends came to 12 bases. Here the CDR3 reads CASSQQLEGDTQYF. The CDR3 nucleotides are TGTGCCAGCAGCCAACAACTAGAAGGTGATACGCAGTATTTT. The full variable domain, with the rest looked up from reference TRBV14 and TRBJ2-3, is EAGVTQFPSHSVIEKGQTVTLRCDPISGHDNLYWYRRVMGKEIKFLLHFVKESKQDESGMPNNRFLAERTGGTYSTLKVQPAELEDSGVYFCASSQQLEGDTQYFGPGTRLTVL.

This clonotype was recorded at least ten times. V is TRBV11-2 and J is TRBJ1-1; D gene unclear. The V gene lost 4 bases and the J gene lost 4 bases, with 10 bases spanning the gap. The CDR3 is 13 amino acids. From germline, CDR1 is SGHAT and CDR2 FQNNGV. The CDR3 DNA reads as TGTGCCAGCAGCTGGTCCGAGGTCACTGAAGCTTTCTTT. Its protein product is CASSWSEVTEAFF. Full variable domain (missing parts from reference TRBV11-2 and TRBJ1-1): EAGVAQSPRYKIIEKRQSVAFWCNPISGHATLYWYQQILGQGPKLLIQFQNNGVVDDSQLPKDRFSAERLKGVDSTLKIQPAKLEDSAVYLCASSWSEVTEAFFGQGTRLTVV.

The sample holds many counts of this clonotype. This chain joins TRBV29-1 and TRBJ2-7; 11 bases are a match to TRBD1. CDR3 length equals 14 residues. Germline values: CDR1 SQVTM, CDR2 ANQGSEA. V dropped 6 bases and J dropped 5; count of bases not matched to a gene: 9. The CDR3 DNA is TGCAGCGTGGCTACCGGGACAGGGGGGAACGAGCAGTACTTC. This gives the protein CSVATGTGGNEQYF.

This clonotype was observed at least ten times. The chain uses TRBV20-1 and TRBJ2-5; 7 positions agree with TRBD2. Germline-derived CDR1 and CDR2 are DFQATT and SNEGSKA (reference sequence). The CDR3 loop spans 12 amino acids. With V trimmed by 7 bases and J by 1 base, 3 bases remained unmatched. CDR3: CSVQRGQETQYF. In DNA, the CDR3 is TGCAGTGTACAGCGGGGCCAAGAGACCCAGTACTTC.

This clonotype appeared many times. V usage is TRBV28 and J usage is TRBJ2-3; the match to TRBD1 covers 7 bases. This CDR3 region has 13 residues. Unmatched junction bases numbered 7, after V lost 3 bases and J lost 10 bases. Germline-derived CDR1 and CDR2 are MDHEN and SYDVKM. The CDR3 loop is CASSLGQTAPQYF. In DNA, the CDR3 is TGTGCCAGCAGTTTGGGACAGACCGCTCCGCAGTATTTT.

The table lists this clonotype with many counts. Relative to the germline gene, one junction end is altered; a read error may explain this. V and J are TRBV7-7 and TRBJ2-2, with TRBD2 identical over 11 bases. CDR3 length equals 16 residues. Germline V gene lookup returns CDR1 SSHAT and CDR2 FNYEAQ (reference sequence). The CDR3: CASSRLAGIYTGELFF. The CDR3 DNA reads TGTGCTAGCAGCCGACTAGCGGGGATATACACCGGGGAGCTGTTTTTT.

This clonotype was recorded many times. The chain recombines TRBV9 with TRBJ2-1; maybe TRBD1 (6 bases). The germline V and J ends were trimmed by 4 bases and 8 bases, with 19 bases remaining between them. This CDR3 contains 15 residues. The V gene's germline CDR1 is SGDLS and CDR2 YYNGEE. DNA for the CDR3: TGTGCCAGCAGCATCACCCCTCATGGGGGCCATGAGCAGTTCTTC. Its translation is CASSITPHGGHEQFF.

The V gene is TRBV20-1, the J gene TRBJ2-3, with 7 bases identical to TRBD2. The CDR3 loop spans 14 amino acids. V lost 8 bases, J lost 3 bases, and 11 bases stayed unmatched. CDR1 DFQATT and CDR2 SNEGSKA come from the germline V gene (reference sequence). CDR3 loop: CSPRGDLGTDTQYF. The CDR3 region has the DNA TGCAGTCCCCGGGGGGACCTGGGGACAGATACGCAGTATTTT.

This clonotype has a count of ten or more. One end of the junction varies from germline; a read error may be responsible. The rearrangement joins TRBV6-1 to TRBJ2-7; D uncertain. CDR1 is MNHNS and CDR2 is SASEGT in the germline V gene. The CDR3 runs to 13 residues. Here the CDR3 DNA reads TGTGCCAGCAGCGAAGGGCCTGATTACGAGCAGTACTTC. Protein sequence: CASSEGPDYEQYF.

This clonotype was seen repeatedly, ten times or more. The V and J genes are TRBV7-8 and TRBJ1-1, with 9 bases fitting TRBD1. V shed 5 bases and J 5 bases; nucleotides not matched to a gene: 9. Germline V lookup: CDR1 SGHVS, CDR2 FQNEAQ. The CDR3 has 15 residues. The CDR3 reads CASSPRDRVFTEAFF. The CDR3 DNA sequence: TGTGCCAGCAGCCCCCGGGACAGGGTTTTTACTGAAGCTTTCTTT. Combining the CDR3 with reference TRBV7-8 and TRBJ1-1 gives the whole variable domain GAGVSQSPRYKVAKRGQDVALRCDPISGHVSLFWYQQALGQGPEFLTYFQNEAQLDKSGLPSDRFFAERPEGSVSTLKIQRTQQEDSAVYLCASSPRDRVFTEAFFGQGTRLTVV.

The chain is built from TRBV4-2 and TRBJ2-1, with 8 nucleotides matching TRBD2. Germline CDR1 LGHNA, CDR2 YNFKEQ. The ends lost 4 bases at V and 6 bases at J; junction bases unmatched: 8. The CDR3 has 15 amino acids. The CDR3 DNA follows: TGTGCCAGCAGCCGTCAGAGCGGGGGAGGCAATGAGCAGTTCTTC. Its translation: CASSRQSGGGNEQFF.

This clonotype showed up just a few times. The CDR3 loop is CASSLRRDQLVSTDTQYF. The CDR3 DNA reads TGCGCCAGCAGCCTAAGAAGGGACCAACTCGTAAGCACAGATACGCAGTATTTT. The chain combines TRBV4-1 with TRBJ2-3, with D perhaps given as TRBD1 or TRBD2 (5 bases each). CDR3 length: 18 residues. Trimming removed 4 bases from V and 0 bases from J, with 20 bases in between. Germline V CDR1 and CDR2: MGHRA, YSYEKL.

This clonotype was picked up many times. This sequence joins TRBV21-1 and TRBJ1-1; the table's TRBD1 call for D was not verified on the DNA. TRBV21-1 is marked as a pseudogene. The CDR3 loop spans 17 amino acids. This CDR3 is CASSTPSAGDFISEAFF. For the CDR3, the DNA is TGTGCCAGCAGCACTCCCTCAGCAGGGGATTTCATATCTGAAGCTTTCTTT.